The 6 T cell receptor beta chains reported below all come from one sample, sequenced in a study of blood T cell repertoires in COVID-19. Libraries were prepared by immunoSEQ multiplex PCR; TCRdb keeps only in-frame clonotypes and omits some of them. The top ten hold 2.1% of the sample, which has roughly 250,000 clones, 70% to 90% seen once. The sample consisted of peripheral blood. The source is a woman aged 40 to 49 who had recovered from COVID-19.

This clone was recorded once. J is TRBJ2-7 and V is TRBV11-1, with D perhaps matching TRBD1 (6 bases). In germline, CDR1 is SGHAT, CDR2 FQDESV (reference sequence). The CDR3 runs to 16 residues. Trimming stripped 4 bases from V and 3 bases from J, with 19 bases between. For the CDR3, the DNA is TGTGCCAGCAGCTCTGGAAAGGGGACAAGGTTCTACGAGCAGTACTTC. The encoded protein is CASSSGKGTRFYEQYF.

The chain joins TRBV12-3 or TRBV12-4 to TRBJ1-2, with unresolved D. This CDR3 region has 12 residues. The ends were cut back, 5 bases at V and 7 bases at J, with 11 bases in the middle. CDR3 loop: CASSRELSGYTF. The CDR3 region has the DNA TGTGCCAGCAGTCGGGAATTATCTGGCTACACCTTC.

This chain's CDR3 is CASSSSGTGGETQYF. The CDR3 region has the DNA TGTGCCAGCAGCTCGTCCGGGACAGGGGGAGAGACCCAGTACTTC. This chain connects TRBV7-2 to TRBJ2-5; TRBD1 matches 11 bases. The V segment lost 4 bases and the J segment 4 bases; nucleotides outside the gene matches: 5. Germline CDR1 and CDR2: SGHTA and FQGNSA. The CDR3 is 15 residues long.

The chain uses TRBV11-1 and TRBJ1-1; D is perhaps TRBD1 (6 bases). The V and J ends lost 2 bases and 1 base respectively, with 8 bases between them. The CDR3 sequence is 14 residues long. Germline CDR1 is SGHAT and CDR2 is FQDESV (reference sequence). For the CDR3, the DNA is TGTGCCAGCAGCTTACGCAGGGGGAACACTGAAGCTTTCTTT. Translating gives CASSLRRGNTEAFF.

This rearrangement joins TRBV25-1 to TRBJ1-4; no clear D. The V gene's germline CDR1 is MGHDK and CDR2 SYGVNS. Trimming shortened V by 8 bases and J by 3 bases, and 16 bases separated the two germline ends. The CDR3 consists of 15 residues. The DNA for the CDR3 is TGTGCCAGCTCCATCCCGGGTTCGGCTAATGAAAAACTGTTTTTT. Translating gives CASSIPGSANEKLFF.

CDR3 residues: CASSIGSHREPSYNEQFF. CDR3 DNA sequence: TGTGCCAGTAGTATAGGATCACACAGGGAACCCTCCTACAATGAGCAGTTCTTC. This sequence joins TRBV19 and TRBJ2-1; tentatively, D is TRBD1 (6 bases). Trimming shortened V by 1 base and J by 0 bases, and 16 bases separated the two germline ends. CDR3 size: 18 residues. Per germline, CDR1 LNHDA and CDR2 SQIVND (reference sequence).